This TCR beta chain comes out of a study of T cell repertoires in cytomegalovirus infection. Overall study results and limits: Clonotype analysis showed dominance of the ex vivo response by HLA-C-restricted CMV-specific TCR beta clonotypes.

Points on this clonotype: No antigen is known for it.

TCRdb re-called the reads through MiXCR, storing one row per CDR3 protein. The table has hundreds of thousands of distinct CDR3 sequences, around a third seen once. The V end lost 3 bases, the J end lost 6 bases, and 21 bases lay between the germline ends. The CDR3 is made up of 17 amino acids. From germline, CDR1 is KGHSH and CDR2 LQKENI. This rearrangement joins TRBV18 to TRBJ2-1; no firm D call. This receptor was identified in a human donor in good health (CMV status not recorded). Some clones in this sample may be carry-over from other donors' samples. This material consisted of cultured PBMCs, taken from culture after CMV antigen stimulation. This CDR3 reads CASSPPIAGVMGNEQFF. CDR3 in DNA: TGTGCCAGCTCACCCCCTATTGCCGGAGTGATGGGCAATGAGCAGTTCTTC. The complete variable domain, with remaining parts taken from reference TRBV18 and TRBJ2-1, reads NAGVMQNPRHLVRRRGQEARLRCSPMKGHSHVYWYRQLPEEGLKFMVYLQKENIIDESGMPKERFSAEFPKEGPSILRIQQVVRGDSAAYFCASSPPIAGVMGNEQFFGPGTRLTVL.